This T cell receptor beta chain originates from a study of blood T cell repertoires in COVID-19 (dated by TCRdb to the early 2020s). Broadly, across the study: Samples covering the acute and convalescent phases of COVID-19 were provided by collaborators in the United States, Italy and Spain. The material from the prospective study consisted of cDNA or gDNA derived from T cells, B-cell-depleted T cells, or PBMCs. The dataset comprised deeply sampled blood TCRbeta repertoires from subjects exposed to, actively infected with, or recovered from COVID-19. The repertoires were released in a freely available public database intended as a resource for research on the immune response to SARS-CoV-2. Samples came from the ongoing ImmuneRACE study (first 160 participants) plus 1,254 subjects from 6 global collaborators. Sample metadata almost always included a de-identified subject ID, COVID-19 status, age in years and sex. HLA class I and class II types, where available, came from metadata supplied by the sample provider rather than from assay-based typing. What the study reported, not specific to this receptor: The amount of clinical and demographic metadata varied by source and participant and was provided uncurated.

The CDR3 holds 15 amino acids from the cysteine to the phenylalanine. Only the CDR3 part of the read is kept: 45 bases, read in frame from the first base. Sequences SNHLY (CDR1) and FYNNEI (CDR2) are obtained from the germline V gene. The V and J ends are trimmed by 8 bases and 2 bases, leaving 16 bases between them. Collaborating institutions collected whole blood in K2EDTA tubes following their own protocols. For TCRbeta analysis, collaborator samples were shipped as frozen whole blood, as isolated PBMCs, or as DNA extracted from either sample type. There are a few counts of this clone. Its antigen remains unidentified. It has no much larger one-base neighbor in the sample; base qualities were not kept. TCRbeta CDR3 regions were amplified from genomic DNA by means of the immunoSEQ Assay, a bias-controlled multiplex PCR. The original methods were these. Within the assay, amplification of reference gene primers was used to estimate how many nucleated cells each sample contained. To quantify the absolute abundance of each unique TCRbeta CDR3 rearrangement, sequence reads were collapsed and filtered. For each sample, productive Simpson clonality was calculated as the square root of Simpson's diversity index across productive rearrangements. This is the immuneACCESS table as TCRdb keeps it, with only in-frame sequences that have V and J called. A part of the clones is gone; compared with another copy, unresolved V genes explain less than half, and the rest is unexplained. Clone size and V and J calls were adopted from that table, with D and trimming inferred from the DNA. The sample profile shows about 45,000 clones; approximately 80% of them were found once. Around 15% of the sample is held by the ten biggest clonotypes.

Sequencing input: peripheral blood. The sequence was obtained from a human donor in a cohort sampled during active COVID-19. The chain joins TRBV2 to TRBJ1-5; no D gene can be assigned with confidence. In nucleotide form, the sequence is TGTGCCAGCTTACGGCGAAACGGGGGCAATCAGCCCCAGCATTTT. It translates to CASLRRNGGNQPQHF.